This T cell receptor beta chain comes out of a study of cytomegalovirus exposure and HLA in healthy donors. Turning to this clone: No antigen is known for it.

The primer mix had 60 Vbeta and 13 Jbeta primers. Here immunoSEQ multiplex PCR was the method, and the copy in TCRdb shows in-frame clones only, minus some. The sample records over 150,000 clones, approximately 79% being singletons. The length of the CDR3 is 14 residues. The germline V gene has CDR1 MNHNS and CDR2 SASEGT. The V gene lost 5 bases and the J gene lost 3 bases, with 11 bases spanning the gap. Points from the study as a whole: Reportedly, TCR beta sequences accurately predicted HLA-A and HLA-B alleles in most subjects.

The receptor's source is a girl aged 5 to 17 in good health and CMV-seropositive. The chain has TRBV6-1 and TRBJ2-1; tentatively, D is TRBD1 (6 bases). Sequencing was carried out using PBMCs. CDR3 DNA: TGTGCCAGCAGTATGGACAGCGTCTACAATGAGCAGTTCTTC. As protein: CASSMDSVYNEQFF.